The source of this T cell receptor (beta chain) is a study of early T cells in non-severe SARS-CoV-2 infection. Study background: Chains were unpaired, as sequencing was done on bulk RNA from unsorted whole blood.

This clonotype has a single count. TCRdb itself ran the 5' RACE reads through MiXCR, one entry per CDR3 protein. The profile shows some 30,000 distinct CDR3 sequences, 3.9% of them singletons. Germline CDR1 reads SNHLY; CDR2 reads FYNNEI. This CDR3 has 19 amino acids. Trimming cost V 1 base and J 1 base; bases outside gene matches: 8. The receptor comes from an adult who was a healthcare worker with PCR-confirmed SARS-CoV-2 infection or an uninfected control (not recorded which). The chain has TRBV2 and TRBJ2-2, with 11 bases lining up with TRBD2. Sequences were obtained from whole blood. The CDR3 is CASSEGRGSGRGNTGELFF. In DNA form, the CDR3 reads TGTGCCAGCAGTGAAGGAAGAGGTAGCGGGAGGGGGAACACCGGGGAGCTGTTTTTT.